The rows below give T cell receptor beta chains drawn from one sample of a study of T cells in Graves' hyperthyroidism and ophthalmopathy. MiXCR, applied by TCRdb to the multiplex PCR reads, yields one record per CDR3 protein. The sample contains 500,000 to 600,000 distinct CDR3 sequences, just under 20% of which appear only once. The specimen sequenced was blood. The source of these receptors is a man aged 40-50 years with Graves' ophthalmopathy. Each CDR3 is given with its conserved first and last residue. The D gene is left open where the match is weak. Size tells how often a clone was seen (once, few, many) or the class of an expanded clone, and some rows leave it out.

TRBV29-1	.	TRBJ2-7	TRBD2	CSATGTSAYEQYF	TGCAGCGCCACCGGGACTAGCGCCTACGAGCAGTACTTC
TRBV30	.	TRBJ2-1	TRBD1	CAWSSTGGFYNEQFF	TGTGCCTGGAGTAGCACAGGGGGCTTCTACAATGAGCAGTTCTTC
TRBV19	few	TRBJ1-1	.	CASSARGGTNTEAFF	TGTGCCAGTAGTGCCCGAGGGGGGACCAACACTGAAGCTTTCTTT
TRBV9	.	TRBJ1-4	.	CASSKDGFNEKLFF	TGTGCCAGCAGCAAAGATGGGTTTAATGAAAAACTGTTTTTT
TRBV24-1	.	TRBJ2-1	TRBD1	CATSESTGSSYNEQFF	TGTGCCACCAGTGAGTCGACAGGGAGCTCCTACAATGAGCAGTTCTTC
TRBV19	few	TRBJ1-5	.	CASSTGTPDQPQHF	TGTGCCAGTAGCACCGGGACCCCCGATCAGCCCCAGCATTTT
TRBV11-2	.	TRBJ2-1	.	CASSLDGGLRQFF	TGTGCCAGCAGCTTAGATGGGGGGCTAAGGCAGTTCTTC
TRBV20-1	.	TRBJ2-3	TRBD2	CSANRLAGEKDTQYF	TGCAGTGCTAATAGACTAGCGGGAGAGAAAGATACGCAGTATTTT
TRBV18	.	TRBJ1-2	.	CASSPPGIIGDGYTF	TGTGCCAGCTCACCACCCGGGATAATCGGGGATGGCTACACCTTC
TRBV5-1	many	TRBJ2-7	.	CASSLAGDKQYF	TGCGCCAGCAGCTTGGCCGGAGACAAGCAGTACTTC
TRBV7-2	.	TRBJ2-5	TRBD2	CASSFSGEKETQYF	TGTGCCAGCAGCTTTAGCGGGGAAAAGGAGACCCAGTACTTC
TRBV29-1	few	TRBJ1-4	TRBD1	CSGADRVGEKLFF	TGCAGCGGTGCTGACAGGGTTGGTGAAAAACTGTTTTTT
TRBV7-2	few	TRBJ1-4	.	CASSLNGGLNEKLFF	TGTGCCAGCAGCCTCAACGGCGGCCTTAATGAAAAACTGTTTTTT
TRBV6-1	many	TRBJ2-1	.	CASSDLAVNEQFF	TGTGCCAGCAGTGATCTGGCGGTGAATGAGCAGTTCTTC
TRBV11-2	many	TRBJ2-1	TRBD2	CASSLRLAVSYNEQFF	TGTGCCAGCAGCCTCAGGCTAGCGGTATCCTACAATGAGCAGTTCTTC
TRBV7-3	many	TRBJ2-5	.	CASSFIDQETQYF	TGTGCCAGCAGCTTCATAGACCAAGAGACCCAGTACTTC
TRBV3-1	few	TRBJ1-3	.	CASSQWGRTQGNTIYF	TGTGCCAGCAGCCAATGGGGCAGGACCCAAGGAAACACCATATATTTT
TRBV15	once	TRBJ1-3	.	CATSRQVSGNTIYF	TGTGCCACCAGCAGACAGGTTTCTGGAAACACCATATATTTT
TRBV30	many	TRBJ1-3	.	CAWSAGQSSGNTIYF	TGTGCCTGGAGTGCTGGACAGTCCTCTGGAAACACCATATATTTT
TRBV7-9	few	TRBJ2-1	.	CASRLEGGEQFF	TGTGCCAGCAGGTTGGAGGGTGGGGAGCAGTTCTTC
TRBV20-1	once	TRBJ2-1	TRBD2	CSASTSGGDNEQFF	TGCAGTGCTAGCACTAGCGGGGGTGACAATGAGCAGTTCTTC
TRBV7-7	few	TRBJ2-5	.	CASSFTGKGGETQYF	TGTGCTAGCAGCTTTACTGGGAAGGGGGGAGAGACCCAGTACTTC
TRBV5-1	few	TRBJ1-3	.	CASSPQWRGSSGNTIYF	TGCGCCAGCAGCCCCCAATGGAGGGGCTCCTCTGGAAACACCATATATTTT
TRBV7-3	many	TRBJ2-1	TRBD1	CASSFDRGYNEQFF	TGTGCCAGCAGCTTCGACAGGGGGTACAATGAGCAGTTCTTC
TRBV2	few	TRBJ2-2	TRBD2	CASRKAGWEGELFF	TGTGCCAGCAGGAAAGCGGGGTGGGAAGGGGAGCTGTTTTTT
TRBV18	.	TRBJ1-5	.	CASSTREGGQPQHF	TGTGCCAGCTCAACCCGGGAGGGTGGACAGCCCCAGCATTTT
TRBV28	.	TRBJ2-7	.	CASSFLMTNEQYF	TGTGCCAGCAGTTTTCTCATGACGAACGAGCAGTACTTC
TRBV10-3	.	TRBJ1-5	.	CAASDSNQPQHF	TGTGCCGCCTCAGATAGCAATCAGCCCCAGCATTTT
TRBV20-1	.	TRBJ2-7	TRBD1	CSVRDRGQMWQYF	TGCAGTGTTAGGGACAGGGGACAGATGTGGCAGTACTTC
TRBV19	few	TRBJ1-5	.	CASRRGGSNQPQHF	TGTGCCAGCAGACGGGGGGGGAGCAATCAGCCCCAGCATTTT
TRBV7-8	.	TRBJ2-1	TRBD2	CASSVGGDNEQFF	TGTGCCAGCAGTGTGGGGGGGGACAATGAGCAGTTCTTC
TRBV10-2	.	TRBJ2-5	.	CASSESGAVQETQYF	TGCGCCAGCAGTGAGTCTGGGGCGGTCCAAGAGACCCAGTACTTC
TRBV28	many	TRBJ2-7	.	CASSLLQGLPYEQYF	TGTGCCAGCAGTTTACTGCAGGGGCTACCCTACGAGCAGTACTTC
TRBV6-2/TRBV6-3	few	TRBJ2-3	.	CASNYRDPAGDTQYF	TGTGCCAGCAACTACCGGGACCCCGCTGGGGATACGCAGTATTTT
TRBV20-1	many	TRBJ1-4	.	CSARDPWTATNEKLFF	TGCAGTGCTAGAGACCCTTGGACAGCAACTAATGAAAAACTGTTTTTT
TRBV7-9	many	TRBJ1-1	.	CASSFGVVGTEAFF	TGTGCCAGCAGCTTCGGGGTGGTAGGGACTGAAGCTTTCTTT
TRBV27	.	TRBJ1-2	.	CASSLGPVGVDGYTF	TGTGCCAGCAGTTTAGGGCCAGTGGGGGTTGATGGCTACACCTTC
TRBV5-1	many	TRBJ2-7	.	CASTSSGSYEQYF	TGCGCCAGCACTTCAAGTGGCTCCTACGAGCAGTACTTC
TRBV5-1	.	TRBJ2-6	.	CASSLGDPSGANVLTF	TGCGCCAGCAGCTTAGGGGACCCATCTGGGGCCAACGTCCTGACTTTC
TRBV5-6	.	TRBJ1-5	TRBD1	CASSKTGIGNQPQHF	TGTGCCAGCAGCAAGACAGGGATCGGCAATCAGCCCCAGCATTTT
TRBV11-2	many	TRBJ2-3	.	CASSLLGGGSTDTQYF	TGTGCCAGCAGCTTACTGGGGGGAGGTAGCACAGATACGCAGTATTTT
TRBV12-3/TRBV12-4	.	TRBJ2-1	TRBD2	CASSPSGGGPISEQFF	TGTGCCAGCAGCCCGTCGGGGGGAGGGCCGATAAGTGAGCAGTTCTTC
TRBV5-1	many	TRBJ2-1	TRBD2	CASSPTSGPEQFF	TGCGCCAGCAGCCCGACTAGCGGGCCTGAGCAGTTCTTC
TRBV5-1	few	TRBJ2-6	.	CASFSGANVLTF	TGCGCCAGCTTCTCTGGGGCCAACGTCCTGACTTTC
TRBV12-3/TRBV12-4	.	TRBJ2-1	TRBD1	CASSLQGARKFF	TGTGCCAGCAGTCTACAGGGGGCTAGGAAGTTCTTC
TRBV20-1	.	TRBJ2-3	TRBD2	CSARVPPGGLAGGGFTDTQYF	TGCAGTGCTAGAGTCCCCCCCGGGGGACTAGCGGGGGGCGGTTTCACAGATACGCAGTATTTT
TRBV19	.	TRBJ1-5	TRBD1	CASSMNRGSNQPQHF	TGTGCCAGTAGTATGAACAGGGGAAGCAATCAGCCCCAGCATTTT
TRBV9	few	TRBJ2-7	.	CASSAGQPPYEQYF	TGTGCCAGCAGCGCTGGACAGCCCCCCTACGAGCAGTACTTC
TRBV12-3/TRBV12-4	many	TRBJ2-4	TRBD1	CASSFRTGAVVKNIQYF	TGTGCCAGCAGTTTCCGGACAGGGGCCGTTGTTAAAAACATTCAGTACTTC
TRBV20-1	.	TRBJ1-3	.	CSAFLNSGNTIYF	TGCAGTGCCTTCCTAAACTCTGGAAACACCATATATTTT
TRBV7-8	few	TRBJ2-7	.	CASSFRAAYEQYF	TGTGCCAGCAGCTTCCGGGCCGCCTACGAGCAGTACTTC
TRBV6-2/TRBV6-3	few	TRBJ2-1	.	CASSSKSREQFF	TGTGCCAGCAGCTCTAAGAGTCGTGAGCAGTTCTTC
TRBV28	.	TRBJ2-7	TRBD2	CTSSTPGLATPYEQYF	TGTACCAGCAGTACCCCGGGACTAGCGACCCCCTACGAGCAGTACTTC
TRBV10-3	few	TRBJ1-3	.	CAISGPGASGNTIYF	TGTGCCATCAGTGGGCCAGGAGCCTCTGGAAACACCATATATTTT
TRBV5-1	.	TRBJ2-1	.	CASSLEVPPQFF	TGCGCCAGCAGCTTGGAAGTCCCCCCCCAGTTCTTC
TRBV5-5	.	TRBJ2-7	.	CASSRDIGGETYEQYF	TGTGCCAGCAGCCGAGATATCGGCGGGGAAACCTACGAGCAGTACTTC
TRBV28	.	TRBJ2-5	TRBD2	CASGSRLAGECYF	TGTGCCAGCGGTTCGAGACTAGCGGGAGAATGTTACTTC